The 11 T cell receptor beta chains reported below all come from one sample, sequenced in a study of T cell responses to AZD1222 COVID-19 vaccine. The table came from immunoSEQ multiplex PCR; TCRdb's copy has only in-frame clones and leaves some out. The sample lists some 130,000 clones; around 92% were seen once. The sample here was peripheral blood, taken 28 days after the second AZD1222 dose. These receptor sequences come from an adult who received the AZD1222 COVID-19 vaccine.

V is TRBV18 and J is TRBJ1-5; TRBD1 matches 8 bases. This CDR3 is 16 amino acids long. V was clipped by 6 bases and J by 3 bases; unmatched bases: 10. CDR1 is KGHSH, CDR2 LQKENI, per germline. CDR3 loop: CASSPGQGAYNQPQHF. Here the CDR3 DNA reads TGTGCCAGCTCCCCAGGACAGGGCGCGTACAATCAGCCCCAGCATTTT.

The chain is built from TRBV30 and TRBJ2-1, with D perhaps matching TRBD1 (6 bases). Between the trimmed V and J ends, which lost 0 bases and 12 bases, there was a span of 18 bases. CDR1 GTSNPN and CDR2 SVGIG come from the germline V gene (reference sequence). The length of the CDR3 is 14 residues. In DNA form, the CDR3 reads TGTGCCTGGAGTGTACCAGGGACACGGATAGGGCAGTTCTTC. Protein sequence: CAWSVPGTRIGQFF.

The chain combines TRBV19 with TRBJ1-1; D ambiguous. The CDR3 length is 13 residues. V was shortened by 1 base and J by 10 bases, with 13 bases between the two germline ends. Germline CDR1 and CDR2: LNHDA and SQIVND (reference sequence). CDR3 region: CASSIGGGPTAFF. The CDR3 region has the DNA TGTGCCAGTAGTATAGGGGGAGGTCCGACAGCTTTCTTT.

The CDR3 nucleotides are TGTGCCAGCAGCGTACAACAGGGGGCATGGGAGCAGTACTTC. This codes for CASSVQQGAWEQYF. This chain uses TRBV7-6 with TRBJ2-7; TRBD1 agrees at 9 bases. Trimming cost V 5 bases and J 7 bases; bases outside gene matches: 9. Germline V gives CDR1 SGHVS, CDR2 FNYEAQ. CDR3 length: 14 residues.

The genes are TRBV6-5 and TRBJ1-2; D gene ambiguous. The ends were cut back, 2 bases at V and 6 bases at J, with 10 bases in the middle. This CDR3 contains 13 residues. Germline-derived CDR1 and CDR2 are MNHEY and SVGAGI. CDR3 protein: CASSYRGRDGYTF. The CDR3 DNA reads TGTGCCAGCAGTTACCGCGGACGGGATGGCTACACCTTC.

The rearrangement uses TRBV11-2 and TRBJ1-1; D not certain. The CDR3 extends over 14 amino acids. From germline, CDR1 is SGHAT and CDR2 FQNNGV. V was cut by 3 bases and J by 11 bases, with 19 bases left in between. This CDR3 reads CASSFGPRANGAFF. CDR3 in DNA: TGTGCCAGCAGCTTCGGACCCCGGGCCAATGGGGCTTTCTTT.

J is TRBJ1-4 and V is TRBV18; 7 bases are shared with TRBD1. The CDR3 is 15 residues long. Trimming removed 4 bases from V and 7 bases from J; junction bases left unmatched: 9. Germline V gives CDR1 KGHSH, CDR2 LQKENI. CDR3 loop: CASSLRTGPGEKLFF. For the CDR3, the DNA is TGTGCCAGCTCACTCCGGACAGGCCCAGGTGAAAAACTGTTTTTT.

The chain links TRBV12-3 or TRBV12-4 to TRBJ2-3, with D perhaps matching TRBD1 (5 bases). The CDR3 has 12 amino acids. V lost 5 bases and J 7 bases, leaving 10 bases between the germline ends. CDR3 coding DNA: TGTGCCAGCAGTCCTCAGGGTTATACGCAGTATTTT. The encoded protein is CASSPQGYTQYF.

The chain uses TRBV6-5 and TRBJ1-1; 7 nucleotides align to TRBD1. Losses at the gene ends were 6 bases for V and 7 bases for J; bases not matched to a gene: 11. The CDR3 spans 14 residues. The V gene's germline CDR1 is MNHEY and CDR2 SVGAGI. The DNA for the CDR3 is TGTGCCAGCAGCTCTGACAGGGTGCAAGATGAAGCTTTCTTT. It is translated as CASSSDRVQDEAFF.

Regarding this clone: The same CDR3 is also encoded by other DNA sequences in this sample. The V call is TRBV19, the J call TRBJ1-6; D not resolved. With 2 bases removed from V and 6 bases from J, the gap between germline ends came to 14 bases. The germline CDR1 and CDR2 sequences are LNHDA and SQIVND (reference sequence). This CDR3 has 16 amino acids. Here the CDR3 reads CASSISSGSGNSPLHF. The CDR3, as DNA: TGTGCCAGTAGTATATCCTCGGGTAGTGGTAATTCACCCCTCCACTTT.

The CDR3 nucleotides are TGTGCCAGCAGTGAGGATCCGGGACACTTCACCGGGGAGCTGTTTTTT. Amino acids: CASSEDPGHFTGELFF. The rearrangement joins TRBV6-1 to TRBJ2-2; TRBD1 might be the D (6 bases). CDR1 MNHNS and CDR2 SASEGT come from the germline V gene. This CDR3 contains 16 residues. The V gene lost 3 bases and the J gene lost 4 bases, with 15 bases spanning the gap.